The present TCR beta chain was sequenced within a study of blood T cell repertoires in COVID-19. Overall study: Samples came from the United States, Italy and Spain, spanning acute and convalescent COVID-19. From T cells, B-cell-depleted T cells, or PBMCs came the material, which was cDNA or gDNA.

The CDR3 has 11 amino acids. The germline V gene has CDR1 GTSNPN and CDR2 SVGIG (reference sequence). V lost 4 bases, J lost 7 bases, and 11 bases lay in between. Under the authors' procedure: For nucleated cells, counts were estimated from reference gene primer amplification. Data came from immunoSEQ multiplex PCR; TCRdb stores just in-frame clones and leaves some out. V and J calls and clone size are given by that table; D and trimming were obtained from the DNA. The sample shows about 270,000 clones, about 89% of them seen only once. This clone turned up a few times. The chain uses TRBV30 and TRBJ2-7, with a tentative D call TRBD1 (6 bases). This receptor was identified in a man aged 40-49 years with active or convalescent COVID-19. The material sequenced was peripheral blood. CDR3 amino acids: CAWMLGGEQYF. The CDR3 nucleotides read TGTGCCTGGATGTTAGGGGGAGAGCAGTACTTC.